This T cell receptor (beta chain) was recorded in a study of T cell changes during pregnancy in multiple sclerosis (dated by TCRdb to between 2019 and 2020). For context, the study as a whole: The study looked at changes in the T cell repertoire across pregnancy in women with multiple sclerosis.

CDR1 and CDR2 were assigned from the germline V gene (reference sequence) as SGHNT and YYREEE. The CDR3 covers 17 residues, taking in both the cysteine and the phenylalanine. The retained sequence is limited to the CDR3, 51 bases, with the frame set at the first base. V has 2 bases trimmed and J has 0 bases trimmed; junction bases matching no gene number 2. The library was produced with the immunoSEQ multiplex PCR assay. Held by TCRdb, this immuneACCESS table contains in-frame sequences only and omits some clones. Under half of the omission traces to an unresolved V gene where checked; the cause of the rest is unknown. The table for this sample lists 70,000 to 75,000 clones; roughly 92% of them were counted only once. Clones ranked in the top ten supply roughly 2% of the sample. A remark on this clone: What antigen it recognizes has not been identified. Qualities for individual bases were not recorded, and no much larger clone is one base off.

The rearranged chain carries TRBV5-4 and TRBJ2-5; 15 bases in between match TRBD2. The receptor comes from a female donor with multiple sclerosis, enrolled in a pregnancy study. This material consisted of peripheral blood, taken in the second trimester of pregnancy. This receptor carries the CDR3 CASSLGTSGGNQETQYF. The DNA sequence follows: TGTGCCAGCAGCTTAGGGACTAGCGGGGGGAACCAAGAGACCCAGTACTTC. The CDR3 plus the reference TRBV5-4 and TRBJ2-5 genes for the other parts give the full variable domain: ETGVTQSPTHLIKTRGQQVTLRCSSQSGHNTVSWYQQALGQGPQFIFQYYREEENGRGNFPPRFSGLQFPNYSSELNVNALELDDSALYLCASSLGTSGGNQETQYFGPGTRLLVL.